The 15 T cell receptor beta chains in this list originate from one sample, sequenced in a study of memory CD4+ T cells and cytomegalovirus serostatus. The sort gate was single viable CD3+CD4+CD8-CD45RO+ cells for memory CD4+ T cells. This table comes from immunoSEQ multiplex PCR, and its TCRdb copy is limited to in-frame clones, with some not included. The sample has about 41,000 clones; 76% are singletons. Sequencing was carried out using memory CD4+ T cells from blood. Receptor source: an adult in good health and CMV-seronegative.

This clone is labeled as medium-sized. The CDR3 sequence: CASSSRTGMGGQPQHF. The CDR3 nucleotides read TGTGCCAGCAGTTCAAGGACAGGGATGGGAGGTCAGCCCCAGCATTTT. The genes are TRBV27 and TRBJ1-5; 8 positions agree with TRBD1. Per the germline V gene, CDR1 is MNHEY and CDR2 is SMNVEV (reference sequence). The V segment lost 4 bases and the J segment 6 bases; nucleotides outside the gene matches: 11. The CDR3 runs 16 residues.

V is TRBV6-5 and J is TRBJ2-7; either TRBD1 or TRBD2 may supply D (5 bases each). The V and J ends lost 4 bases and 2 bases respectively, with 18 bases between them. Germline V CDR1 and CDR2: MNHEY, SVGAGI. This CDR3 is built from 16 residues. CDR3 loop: CASSFYGALEPYEQYF. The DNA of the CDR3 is TGTGCCAGCAGTTTCTACGGGGCGCTGGAGCCCTACGAGCAGTACTTC.

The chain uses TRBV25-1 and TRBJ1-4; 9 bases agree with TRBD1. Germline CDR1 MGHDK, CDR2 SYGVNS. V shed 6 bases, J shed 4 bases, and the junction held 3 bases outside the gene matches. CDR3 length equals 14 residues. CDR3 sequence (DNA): TGTGCCAGCAGAGAGGACAGGGGTAATGAAAAACTGTTTTTT. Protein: CASREDRGNEKLFF.

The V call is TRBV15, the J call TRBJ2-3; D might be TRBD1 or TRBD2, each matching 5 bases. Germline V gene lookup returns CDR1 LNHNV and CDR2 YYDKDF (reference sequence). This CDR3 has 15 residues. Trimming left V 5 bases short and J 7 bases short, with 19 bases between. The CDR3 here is CATSPRRGDANTQYF. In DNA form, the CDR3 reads TGTGCCACCAGCCCGAGACGAGGGGACGCGAATACGCAGTATTTT. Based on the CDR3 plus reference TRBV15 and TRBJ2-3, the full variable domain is DAMVIQNPRYQVTQFGKPVTLSCSQTLNHNVMYWYQQKSSQAPKLLFHYYDKDFNNEADTPDNFQSRRPNTSFCFLDIRSPGLGDTAMYLCATSPRRGDANTQYFGPGTRLTVL.

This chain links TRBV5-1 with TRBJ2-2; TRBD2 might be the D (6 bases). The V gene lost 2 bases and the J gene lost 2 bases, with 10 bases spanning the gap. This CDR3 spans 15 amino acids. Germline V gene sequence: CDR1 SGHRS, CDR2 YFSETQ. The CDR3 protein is CASSFRGLNTGELFF. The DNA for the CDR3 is TGCGCCAGCAGCTTCCGGGGACTTAACACCGGGGAGCTGTTTTTT.

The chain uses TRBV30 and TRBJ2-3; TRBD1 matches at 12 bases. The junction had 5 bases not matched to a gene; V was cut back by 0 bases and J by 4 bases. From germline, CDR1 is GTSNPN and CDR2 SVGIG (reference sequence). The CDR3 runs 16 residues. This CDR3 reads CAWSVRDRGRSDTQYF. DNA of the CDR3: TGTGCCTGGAGTGTACGGGACAGGGGGCGCTCAGATACGCAGTATTTT.

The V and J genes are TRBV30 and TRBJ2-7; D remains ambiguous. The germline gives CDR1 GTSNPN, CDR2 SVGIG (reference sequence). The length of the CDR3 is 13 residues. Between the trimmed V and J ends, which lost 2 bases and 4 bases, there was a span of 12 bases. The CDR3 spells CAWSSLGRYEQYF. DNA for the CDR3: TGTGCCTGGAGTTCGCTAGGGCGGTACGAGCAGTACTTC. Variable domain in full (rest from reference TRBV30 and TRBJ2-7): SQTIHQWPATLVQPVGSPLSLECTVEGTSNPNLYWYRQAAGRGLQLLFYSVGIGQISSEVPQNLSASRPQDRQFILSSKKLLLSDSGFYLCAWSSLGRYEQYFGPGTRLTVT.

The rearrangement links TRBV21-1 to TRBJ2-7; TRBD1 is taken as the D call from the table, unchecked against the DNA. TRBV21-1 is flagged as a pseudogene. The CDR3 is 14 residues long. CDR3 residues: CASTDMNLPYEQYF. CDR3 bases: TGTGCCAGCACCGACATGAATTTACCCTACGAGCAGTACTTC.

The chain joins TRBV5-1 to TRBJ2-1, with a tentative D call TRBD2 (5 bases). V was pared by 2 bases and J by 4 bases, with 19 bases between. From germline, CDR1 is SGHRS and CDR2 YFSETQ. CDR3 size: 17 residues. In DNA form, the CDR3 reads TGCGCCAGCAGCTTAGGCCTAGCAGCCTCTGATTACAATGAGCAGTTCTTC. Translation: CASSLGLAASDYNEQFF.

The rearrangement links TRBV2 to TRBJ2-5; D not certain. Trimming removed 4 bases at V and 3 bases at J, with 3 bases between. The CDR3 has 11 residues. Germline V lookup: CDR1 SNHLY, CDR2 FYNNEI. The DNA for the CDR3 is TGTGCCAGCAGTGTTGAAGAGACCCAGTACTTC. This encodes CASSVEETQYF. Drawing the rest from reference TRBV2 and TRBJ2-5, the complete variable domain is EPEVTQTPSHQVTQMGQEVILRCVPISNHLYFYWYRQILGQKVEFLVSFYNNEISEKSEIFDDQFSVERPDGSNFTLKIRSTKLEDSAMYFCASSVEETQYFGPGTRLLVL.

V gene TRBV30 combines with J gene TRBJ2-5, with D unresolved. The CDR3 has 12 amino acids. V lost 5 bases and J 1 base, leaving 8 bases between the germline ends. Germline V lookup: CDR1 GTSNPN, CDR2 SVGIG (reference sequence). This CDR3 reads CAWEWGQETQYF. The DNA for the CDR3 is TGTGCCTGGGAGTGGGGCCAAGAGACCCAGTACTTC.

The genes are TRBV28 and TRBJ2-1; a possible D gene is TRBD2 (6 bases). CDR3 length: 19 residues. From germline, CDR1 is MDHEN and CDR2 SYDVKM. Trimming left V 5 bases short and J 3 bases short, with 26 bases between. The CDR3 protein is CASSPTSSPGGDFYNEQFF. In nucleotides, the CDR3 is TGTGCCAGCAGTCCCACTAGCTCCCCAGGAGGGGACTTCTACAATGAGCAGTTCTTC.

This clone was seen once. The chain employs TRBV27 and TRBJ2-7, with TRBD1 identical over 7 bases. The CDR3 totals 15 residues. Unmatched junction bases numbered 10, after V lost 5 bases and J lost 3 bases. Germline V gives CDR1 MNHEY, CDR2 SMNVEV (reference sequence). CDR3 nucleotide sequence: TGTGCCAGCAGTCCTCTACGGGACAGACTCTACGAGCAGTACTTC. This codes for CASSPLRDRLYEQYF.

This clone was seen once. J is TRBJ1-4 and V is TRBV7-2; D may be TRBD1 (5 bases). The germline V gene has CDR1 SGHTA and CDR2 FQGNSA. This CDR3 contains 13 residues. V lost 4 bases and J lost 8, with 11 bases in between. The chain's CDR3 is CASSSRVREKLFF. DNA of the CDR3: TGTGCCAGCAGCTCCAGGGTGCGGGAAAAACTGTTTTTT. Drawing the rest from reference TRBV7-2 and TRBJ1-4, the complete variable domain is GAGVSQSPSNKVTEKGKDVELRCDPISGHTALYWYRQSLGQGLEFLIYFQGNSAPDKSGLPSDRFSAERTGGSVSTLTIQRTQQEDSAVYLCASSSRVREKLFFGSGTQLSVL.

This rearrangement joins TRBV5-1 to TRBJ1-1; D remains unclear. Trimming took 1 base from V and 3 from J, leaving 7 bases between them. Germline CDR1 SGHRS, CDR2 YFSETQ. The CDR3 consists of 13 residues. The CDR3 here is CASSLRQYTEAFF. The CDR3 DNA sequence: TGCGCCAGCAGCTTGAGGCAGTACACTGAAGCTTTCTTT. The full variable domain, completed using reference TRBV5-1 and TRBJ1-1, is KAGVTQTPRYLIKTRGQQVTLSCSPISGHRSVSWYQQTPGQGLQFLFEYFSETQRNKGNFPGRFSGRQFSNSRSEMNVSTLELGDSALYLCASSLRQYTEAFFGQGTRLTVV.